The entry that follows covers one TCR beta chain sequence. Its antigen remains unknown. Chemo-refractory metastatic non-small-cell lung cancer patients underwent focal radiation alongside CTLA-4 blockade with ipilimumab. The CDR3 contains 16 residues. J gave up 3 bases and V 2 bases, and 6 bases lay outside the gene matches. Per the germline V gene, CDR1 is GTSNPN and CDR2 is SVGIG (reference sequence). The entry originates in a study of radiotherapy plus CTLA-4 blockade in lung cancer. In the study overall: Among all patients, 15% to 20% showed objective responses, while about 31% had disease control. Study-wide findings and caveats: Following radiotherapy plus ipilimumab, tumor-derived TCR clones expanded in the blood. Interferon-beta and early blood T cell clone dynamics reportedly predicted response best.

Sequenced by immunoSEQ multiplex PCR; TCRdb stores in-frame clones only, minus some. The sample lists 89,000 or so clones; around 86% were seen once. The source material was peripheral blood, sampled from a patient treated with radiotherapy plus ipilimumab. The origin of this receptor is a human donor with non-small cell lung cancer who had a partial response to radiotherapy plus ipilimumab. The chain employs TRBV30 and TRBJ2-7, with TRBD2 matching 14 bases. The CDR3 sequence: CAWSPPGLAGVYEQYF. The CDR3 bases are TGTGCCTGGAGTCCACCGGGACTAGCGGGAGTCTACGAGCAGTACTTC.